Reported below is one T cell receptor (beta chain). As handled by the study authors: Reference gene primer amplification gave estimated nucleated cell counts. Repertoires were generated with immunoSEQ multiplex PCR, while TCRdb's copy carries only in-frame clones and drops some. V and J calls and clone size follow that table, whereas D and trimming were derived from the DNA. The sample lists approximately 200,000 clones; approximately 90% were seen once. The data were taken from a study of blood T cell repertoires in COVID-19. Across the study: PBMCs, B-cell-depleted T cells, or T cells provided the cDNA or gDNA that made up the material.

CDR3 length: 13 amino acids. Germline CDR1 and CDR2: KGHDR and SFDVKD. V lost 5 bases to trimming and J lost 6 bases, with 9 bases between them. Participants spanned ages about 18 to 90 years and resided in around 25 US areas. Among Cohort 3 donors, those recovered had two negative PCRs, clearance, or symptom resolution. The clonotype originates from a woman in her 30s who had recovered from COVID-19. This chain links TRBV24-1 with TRBJ2-2, with D possibly matching TRBD2 (6 bases). The sample comprised PBMCs or T cells enriched from blood (not recorded which). For the CDR3, the DNA is TGTGCCACCAGTGGGAGGGCCGCCGGGGAGCTGTTTTTT. It encodes CATSGRAAGELFF.